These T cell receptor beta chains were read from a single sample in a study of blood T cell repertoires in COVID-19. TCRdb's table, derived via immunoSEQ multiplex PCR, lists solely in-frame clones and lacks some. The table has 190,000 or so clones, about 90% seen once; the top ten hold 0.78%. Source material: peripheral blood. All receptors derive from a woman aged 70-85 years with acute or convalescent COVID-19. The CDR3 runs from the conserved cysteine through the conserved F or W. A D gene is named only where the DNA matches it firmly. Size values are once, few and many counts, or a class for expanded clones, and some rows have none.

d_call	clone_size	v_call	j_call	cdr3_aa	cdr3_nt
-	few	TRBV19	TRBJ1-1	CASRHANTEAFF	TGTGCCAGTAGACACGCGAACACTGAAGCTTTCTTT
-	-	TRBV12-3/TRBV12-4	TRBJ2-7	CASRQRGEQYF	TGTGCCAGCAGACAACGGGGCGAGCAGTACTTC
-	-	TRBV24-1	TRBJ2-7	CATSDLGGTGYEQYF	TGTGCCACCAGTGATTTAGGCGGTACCGGGTACGAGCAGTACTTC
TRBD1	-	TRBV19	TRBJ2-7	CASSKSRTGSSYEQYF	TGTGCCAGTAGTAAGTCGAGGACAGGGAGCTCCTACGAGCAGTACTTC
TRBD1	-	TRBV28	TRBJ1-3	CASSSPGTASGNTIYF	TGTGCCAGCAGTTCCCCCGGGACAGCCTCTGGAAACACCATATATTTT
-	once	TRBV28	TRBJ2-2	CASSSGSSGELFF	TGTGCCAGCAGCTCAGGGTCGAGCGGGGAGCTGTTTTTT
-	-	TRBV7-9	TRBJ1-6	CASGLPNSPLHF	TGTGCCAGCGGACTCCCTAATTCACCCCTCCACTTT
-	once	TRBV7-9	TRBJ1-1	CASSLGQGLGNTEAFF	TGTGCCAGCAGCTTAGGGCAGGGGCTAGGGAACACTGAAGCTTTCTTT
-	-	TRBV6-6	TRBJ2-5	CASSYSPGSGETQYF	TGTGCCAGCAGTTACTCACCGGGGAGTGGGGAGACCCAGTACTTC
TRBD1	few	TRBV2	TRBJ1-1	CASSSGQGYRAFF	TGTGCCAGCAGTTCTGGACAGGGGTATAGAGCTTTCTTT
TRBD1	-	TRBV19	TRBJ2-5	CASNTGGPTQETQYF	TGTGCCAGTAATACAGGGGGACCCACTCAAGAGACCCAGTACTTC
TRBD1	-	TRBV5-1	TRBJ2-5	CASSLAQGTAQETQYF	TGCGCCAGCAGCTTGGCACAAGGGACAGCCCAAGAGACCCAGTACTTC
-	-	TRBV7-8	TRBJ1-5	CASSLDDSQPQHF	TGTGCCAGCAGCTTAGACGACAGTCAGCCCCAGCATTTT
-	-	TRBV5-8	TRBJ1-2	CASRRRGGDYGYTF	TGTGCCAGCAGGCGGCGGGGTGGGGACTATGGCTACACCTTC
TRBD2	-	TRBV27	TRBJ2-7	CASSDSAGASYEQYF	TGTGCCAGCAGTGACTCAGCGGGAGCCTCCTACGAGCAGTACTTC
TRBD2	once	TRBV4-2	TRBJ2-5	CASSQGQGGSGRGGRETQYF	TGTGCCAGCAGCCAAGGACAAGGAGGGTCCGGGCGCGGGGGAAGAGAGACCCAGTACTTC
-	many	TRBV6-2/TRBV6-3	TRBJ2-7	CASSYSLQGGEYEQYF	TGTGCCAGCAGTTACAGCCTACAGGGTGGGGAATACGAGCAGTACTTC